This is a list of T cell receptor beta chains from one sample in a study of T cell responses to AZD1222 COVID-19 vaccine. Repertoires were generated with immunoSEQ multiplex PCR, while TCRdb's copy carries only in-frame clones and drops some. The table lists about 160,000 clones, around 89% of them singletons. The specimen was peripheral blood, collected on day 0 of AZD1222 vaccination. These receptors all come from an adult in good health. CDR3s include the opening cysteine and the closing phenylalanine or tryptophan. D genes are given only for firm matches. Size is stated for part of the rows, as once, few or many counts, or as a class when the clone is expanded.

D	V	J	size	CDR3	DNA
TRBD2	TRBV5-1	TRBJ2-1	-	CASRRALSGGGRLDRRFF	TGCGCCAGCAGGCGGGCGCTTAGCGGGGGAGGAAGGTTGGATAGGAGGTTCTTC
-	TRBV19	TRBJ1-4	once	CASSVTPNEKLFF	TGTGCCAGTAGTGTGACCCCTAATGAAAAACTGTTTTTT
-	TRBV5-6	TRBJ1-2	-	CASSLVEGGGYTF	TGTGCCAGCAGCTTGGTTGAGGGAGGGGGCTACACCTTC
TRBD2	TRBV5-1	TRBJ2-7	-	CASRQRENHEQYF	TGCGCCAGCAGGCAGCGGGAGAATCACGAGCAGTACTTC
TRBD2	TRBV4-1	TRBJ2-3	-	CASSPRSGSATDTQYF	TGCGCCAGCAGCCCCCGGAGCGGGAGTGCCACAGATACGCAGTATTTT
TRBD1	TRBV11-2	TRBJ1-2	-	CASSPEDRRGYGYTF	TGTGCCAGCAGCCCGGAGGACAGGCGGGGGTATGGCTACACCTTC
TRBD1	TRBV6-6	TRBJ1-5	-	CASSLGDRPNQPQHF	TGTGCCAGCAGCTTAGGGGACAGGCCAAACCAGCCCCAGCATTTT
-	TRBV18	TRBJ1-1	few	CASSPREDIGTEAFF	TGTGCCAGCTCACCACGGGAGGATATTGGCACTGAAGCTTTCTTT
-	TRBV5-5	TRBJ2-5	once	CASSLGKETQYF	TGTGCCAGCAGCTTAGGGAAAGAGACCCAGTACTTC
-	TRBV4-1	TRBJ2-7	-	CASSLPKDPHRTYEQYF	TGCGCCAGCAGCCTACCGAAAGACCCCCACAGGACCTACGAGCAGTACTTC
TRBD1	TRBV7-7	TRBJ2-7	-	CASSGGTGPRYEQYF	TGTGCCAGCAGCGGCGGGACAGGGCCCCGATACGAGCAGTACTTC
-	TRBV6-2/TRBV6-3	TRBJ2-3	-	CASSLTLAPTDTQYF	TGTGCCAGCAGTCTAACTCTAGCCCCCACAGATACGCAGTATTTT
-	TRBV12-5	TRBJ2-2	-	CASGLVRDERGELFF	TGTGCTAGTGGTTTGGTACGTGACGAGCGCGGGGAGCTGTTTTTT